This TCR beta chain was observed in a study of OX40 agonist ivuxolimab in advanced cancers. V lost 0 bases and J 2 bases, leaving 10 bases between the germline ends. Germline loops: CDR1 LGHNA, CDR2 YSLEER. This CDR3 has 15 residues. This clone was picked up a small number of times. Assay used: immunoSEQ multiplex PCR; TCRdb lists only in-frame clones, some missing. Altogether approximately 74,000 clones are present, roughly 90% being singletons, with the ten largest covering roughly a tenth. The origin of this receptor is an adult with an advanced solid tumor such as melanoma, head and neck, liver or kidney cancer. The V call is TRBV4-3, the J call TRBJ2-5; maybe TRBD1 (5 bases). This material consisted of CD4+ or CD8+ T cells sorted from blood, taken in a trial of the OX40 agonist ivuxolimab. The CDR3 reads CASSQDPDIQETQYF. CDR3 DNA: TGCGCCAGCAGCCAAGATCCGGACATACAAGAGACCCAGTACTTC.